Sequencing of this T cell receptor (beta chain) was carried out in a study of T-cell memory formation after mild COVID-19. Whole-study context: Largely donor-specific TCR clusters were found. Study-level results: A balance of CD4 and CD8 characterized clones contracting day 15 to 85, whereas later expanders leaned CD4+. Largely, contracting CD4+ clones fell within CM and EM, and contracting CD8+ clones within EMRA.

With regard to this clonotype: Its antigen remains unknown.

TCRdb ran MiXCR on the 5' RACE reads and lists one entry per CDR3 protein. Among some 290,000 distinct CDR3 sequences listed, about 17% were seen once. The CDR3 extends over 14 amino acids. V lost 4 bases and J lost 8, with 15 bases in between. Germline loops: CDR1 ENHRY, CDR2 SYGVKD. This chain connects TRBV10-3 to TRBJ2-1; D might be TRBD2 (6 bases). The TCR was taken from a man aged 18 to 29 who had mild COVID-19 (a few samples of this study predate the infection). Cell type and time point are not known. The sequencing sample was made of PBMCs or a T cell subset sorted from them (not recorded which). This CDR3 reads CAISGLAGSDEQFF. The CDR3 DNA is TGTGCCATCAGTGGCCTCGCGGGGTCTGATGAGCAGTTCTTC.